This T cell receptor beta chain was sequenced during a study of human T cells and chemical hapten exposure. Note on this clonotype: Its antigen is unknown.

V dropped 4 bases and J dropped 2; count of bases not matched to a gene: 1. The CDR3 is 12 residues long. Per the germline V gene, CDR1 is SQVTM and CDR2 is ANQGSEA. TCRdb processed the RACE reads anew with MiXCR; each CDR3 protein has one entry. The sample carries approximately 110,000 distinct CDR3 sequences, 30% to 35% recorded once. Points from the study as a whole: Clustering by CDR3 similarity yielded significantly more large clusters from expanded TCRs than controls. Sensitization with DPC brought no change to TCRs above 1 in 1000 in frequency.

Sample time point: patch test 3, about 24 weeks after DPC sensitization. Indicated treatment: therapeutic diphenylcyclopropenone sensitization with weekly scalp DPC. Blood collection happened ahead of applying each patch test. The chain is built from TRBV29-1 and TRBJ2-7; 8 bases map to TRBD2. Sequences were derived from whole blood, sampled in connection with sensitization to the hapten diphenylcyclopropenone (DPC). The receptor comes from a man aged 35-49 years with alopecia areata. Some clones in this sample may be carry-over from other donors' samples. The DNA of the CDR3 is TGCAGCGTTGCGGGAGGGGCCTACGAGCAGTACTTC. It codes for CSVAGGAYEQYF.